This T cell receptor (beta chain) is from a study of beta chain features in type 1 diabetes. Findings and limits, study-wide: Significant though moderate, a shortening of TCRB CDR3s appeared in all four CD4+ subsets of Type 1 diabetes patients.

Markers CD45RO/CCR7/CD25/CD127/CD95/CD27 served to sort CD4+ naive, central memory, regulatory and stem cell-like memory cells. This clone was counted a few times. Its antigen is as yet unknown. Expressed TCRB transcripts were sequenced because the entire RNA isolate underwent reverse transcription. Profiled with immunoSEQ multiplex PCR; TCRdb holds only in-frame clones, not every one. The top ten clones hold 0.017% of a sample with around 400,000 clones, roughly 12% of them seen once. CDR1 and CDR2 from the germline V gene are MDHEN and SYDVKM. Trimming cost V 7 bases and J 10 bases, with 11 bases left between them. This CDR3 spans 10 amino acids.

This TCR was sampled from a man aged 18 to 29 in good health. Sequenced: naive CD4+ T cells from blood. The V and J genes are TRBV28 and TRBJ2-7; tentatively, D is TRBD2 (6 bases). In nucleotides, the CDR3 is TGTGCCAGCACGGGGGTGCAACAGTACTTC. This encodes CASTGVQQYF.